This T cell receptor beta chain was captured by sequencing in a study of T cell changes during pregnancy in multiple sclerosis. The CDR3 loop spans 16 amino acids. V shed 4 bases, J shed 1 base, and the junction held 4 bases outside the gene matches. The germline V gene has CDR1 SGHVS and CDR2 FNYEAQ. Clones were read by immunoSEQ multiplex PCR, and TCRdb kept only the in-frame ones, dropping some. Among fewer than 140,000 clones listed, around 92% were seen once. Specimen: peripheral blood, collected after pregnancy. This clonotype was obtained from a female donor with multiple sclerosis, enrolled in a pregnancy study. J is TRBJ2-5 and V is TRBV7-6; 12 nucleotides agree with TRBD2. The DNA for the CDR3 is TGTGCCAGCAGCTCCACTAGCGGGGGGTTCCAAGAGACCCAGTACTTC. Translating gives CASSSTSGGFQETQYF.